Each of the 9 T cell receptor beta chains below was sequenced from the same sample in a study of Tregs in tolerant kidney transplant recipients. Method: immunoSEQ multiplex PCR; TCRdb's copy keeps in-frame clones and lacks some. The sample records under 85,000 clones, roughly 89% being singletons. Sequences were derived from CD4+ T cells from blood, sampled before the transplant. The receptor source for this set is a human donor who received a combined kidney and bone marrow transplant.

The rearrangement links TRBV18 to TRBJ1-3; TRBD1 aligns across 8 bases. Losses at the gene ends were 3 bases for V and 2 bases for J; bases not matched to a gene: 0. In germline, CDR1 is KGHSH, CDR2 LQKENI. CDR3 length equals 14 residues. CDR3 coding DNA: TGTGCCAGCTCACCGACAGGGGCTGGAAACACCATATATTTT. It encodes CASSPTGAGNTIYF.

The chain employs TRBV4-1 and TRBJ1-1; D might be TRBD1 (6 bases). Germline lookup yields CDR1 MGHRA and CDR2 YSYEKL. Trimming cost V 2 bases and J 0 bases, with 10 bases left between them. CDR3 size: 15 residues. DNA for the CDR3: TGCGCCAGCAGCCAACCGGACAGTTTGAACACTGAAGCTTTCTTT. Its translation is CASSQPDSLNTEAFF.

The chain combines TRBV6-1 with TRBJ2-7, with 9 bases identical to TRBD2. V gave up 5 bases and J gave up 3 bases; unmatched junction bases: 2. Per germline, CDR1 MNHNS and CDR2 SASEGT. The CDR3 runs to 13 residues. The CDR3 reads CASSLSGSYEQYF. The CDR3 nucleotides read TGTGCCAGCAGTCTTAGCGGGAGCTACGAGCAGTACTTC.

The chain is built from TRBV28 and TRBJ1-1; D remains ambiguous. Germline V gene data show CDR1 as MDHEN and CDR2 as SYDVKM. The CDR3 has 12 amino acids. Trimming stripped 5 bases from V and 6 bases from J, with 10 bases between. CDR3 protein: CASSRELSEAFF. In DNA form, the CDR3 reads TGTGCCAGCAGTAGGGAGCTTTCTGAAGCTTTCTTT.

The chain uses TRBV7-8 and TRBJ2-5; D is uncertain. Germline V lookup: CDR1 SGHVS, CDR2 FQNEAQ. Between the trimmed V and J ends, which lost 4 bases and 0 bases, there was a span of 6 bases. This CDR3 has 13 amino acids. CDR3 sequence: CASSYQYQETQYF. CDR3 in DNA: TGTGCCAGCAGCTACCAGTACCAAGAGACCCAGTACTTC.

The chain recombines TRBV2 with TRBJ1-5, with TRBD1 matching over 8 bases. The CDR3 runs to 12 residues. V was clipped by 5 bases and J by 9 bases; unmatched bases: 3. From germline, CDR1 is SNHLY and CDR2 FYNNEI. The DNA for the CDR3 is TGTGCCAGCAGTCTACAGGGGGGGCCCCAGCATTTT. Translation: CASSLQGGPQHF.

The chain couples TRBV29-1 to TRBJ2-7; 7 bases align to TRBD1. Trimming removed 6 bases from V and 5 bases from J; junction bases left unmatched: 10. The CDR3 runs to 13 residues. The germline V gene has CDR1 SQVTM and CDR2 ANQGSEA. In DNA, the CDR3 is TGCAGCGTAGGACAGGTTAGGGGCCACGAGCAGTACTTC. This encodes CSVGQVRGHEQYF.

The CDR3 here is CASSSRGIDTQYF. CDR3 sequence (DNA): TGTGCCAGCAGCTCCCGGGGGATAGATACGCAGTATTTT. The genes are TRBV7-3 and TRBJ2-3; TRBD2 is a possible D gene (6 bases). The CDR3 length is 13 residues. Germline CDR1 is SGHTA and CDR2 is FQGTGA. The V end lost 4 bases, the J end lost 5 bases, and 10 bases lay between the germline ends.

The chain is built from TRBV15 and TRBJ2-1; 15 bases agree with TRBD2. This CDR3 comprises 18 residues. From germline, CDR1 is LNHNV and CDR2 YYDKDF (reference sequence). The V and J ends lost 1 base and 7 bases, in that order; junction bases with no gene match: 8. The CDR3 DNA reads TGTGCCACCAGCAGAGGAGGGACTAGCGGGAGGTTTGGAAATGAGCAGTTCTTC. This translates into CATSRGGTSGRFGNEQFF. The variable domain in full, completed from reference TRBV15 and TRBJ2-1, reads DAMVIQNPRYQVTQFGKPVTLSCSQTLNHNVMYWYQQKSSQAPKLLFHYYDKDFNNEADTPDNFQSRRPNTSFCFLDIRSPGLGDTAMYLCATSRGGTSGRFGNEQFFGPGTRLTVL.